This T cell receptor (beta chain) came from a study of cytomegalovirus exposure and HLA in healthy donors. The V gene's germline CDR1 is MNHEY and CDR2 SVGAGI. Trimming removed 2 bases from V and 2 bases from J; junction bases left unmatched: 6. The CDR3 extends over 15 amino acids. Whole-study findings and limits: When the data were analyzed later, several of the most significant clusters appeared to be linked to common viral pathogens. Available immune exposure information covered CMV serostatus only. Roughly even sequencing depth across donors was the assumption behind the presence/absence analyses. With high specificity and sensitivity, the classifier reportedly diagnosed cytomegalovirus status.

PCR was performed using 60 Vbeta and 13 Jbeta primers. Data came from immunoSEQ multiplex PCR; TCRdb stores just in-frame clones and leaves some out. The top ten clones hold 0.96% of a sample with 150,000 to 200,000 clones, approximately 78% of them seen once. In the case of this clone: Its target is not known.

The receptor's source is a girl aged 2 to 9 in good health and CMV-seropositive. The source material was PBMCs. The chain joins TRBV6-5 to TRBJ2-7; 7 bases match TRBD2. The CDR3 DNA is TGTGCCAGCAGTTACGTTAGCGGGTCCACCTACGAGCAGTACTTC. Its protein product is CASSYVSGSTYEQYF.